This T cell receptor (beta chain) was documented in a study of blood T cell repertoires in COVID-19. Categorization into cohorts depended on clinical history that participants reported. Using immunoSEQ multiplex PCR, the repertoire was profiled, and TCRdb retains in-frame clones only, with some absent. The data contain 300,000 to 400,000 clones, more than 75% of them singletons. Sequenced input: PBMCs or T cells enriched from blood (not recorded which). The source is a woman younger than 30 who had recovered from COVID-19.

The CDR3 protein is CASSTRTGSTGELFF. Written as DNA, the CDR3 is TGTGCCAGCAGTACCCGGACTGGATCCACCGGGGAGCTGTTTTTT. The V and J genes are TRBV27 and TRBJ2-2; a possible D gene is TRBD2 (5 bases). The ends were cut back, 5 bases at V and 4 bases at J, with 14 bases in the middle. From germline, CDR1 is MNHEY and CDR2 SMNVEV (reference sequence). The CDR3 totals 15 residues.